This T cell receptor (beta chain) appears in the sequencing data of a study of CD8 T cells in ankylosing spondylitis. TCRdb used MiXCR to reprocess the 5' RACE reads, holding one entry per CDR3 protein. The data hold 30,000 to 45,000 distinct CDR3 sequences, with 10% to 15% observed a single time. This clonotype showed up just a few times. CDR3 size: 15 residues. V gave up 5 bases and J gave up 1 base; unmatched junction bases: 3. Germline V gene sequence: CDR1 SGHTA, CDR2 FQGNSA. The sequence derives from a male donor with ankylosing spondylitis. The sequencing sample was made of synovial fluid, either unsorted or a sorted T cell fraction (not recorded which). V gene TRBV7-2 combines with J gene TRBJ2-3; 10 positions match TRBD2. The CDR3 reads CASSPLAGRTDTQYF. CDR3 nucleotide sequence: TGTGCCAGCAGCCCACTAGCGGGACGCACAGATACGCAGTATTTT.